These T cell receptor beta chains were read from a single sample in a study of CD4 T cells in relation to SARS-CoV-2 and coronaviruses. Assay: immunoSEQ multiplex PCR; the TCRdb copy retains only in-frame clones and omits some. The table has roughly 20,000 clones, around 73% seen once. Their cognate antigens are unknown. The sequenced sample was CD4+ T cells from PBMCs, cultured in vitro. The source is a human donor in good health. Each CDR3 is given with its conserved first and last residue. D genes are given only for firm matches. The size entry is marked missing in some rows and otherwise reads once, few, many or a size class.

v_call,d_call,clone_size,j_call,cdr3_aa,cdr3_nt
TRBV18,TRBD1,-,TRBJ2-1,CASSPEDRAYNEQFF,TGTGCCAGCTCACCTGAGGACAGGGCCTACAATGAGCAGTTCTTC
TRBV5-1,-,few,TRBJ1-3,CASSAANSGNTIYF,TGCGCCAGCAGCGCGGCAAACTCTGGAAACACCATATATTTT
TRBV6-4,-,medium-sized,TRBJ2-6,CASSDNSGANVLTF,TGTGCCAGCAGTGACAACTCTGGGGCCAACGTCCTGACTTTC
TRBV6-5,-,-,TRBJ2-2,CASTARTALTGELFF,TGTGCCAGCACTGCCCGGACAGCTCTCACCGGGGAGCTGTTTTTT
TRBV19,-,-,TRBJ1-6,CASRLEAVSGAHSPLHF,TGTGCCAGTAGACTGGAAGCGGTATCAGGGGCGCATTCACCCCTCCACTTT
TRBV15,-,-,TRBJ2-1,CATSRDLGVYNEQFF,TGTGCCACCAGCAGAGATCTGGGGGTCTACAATGAGCAGTTCTTC
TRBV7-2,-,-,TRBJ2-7,CASSLEGHEQYF,TGTGCCAGCAGCTTAGAGGGACACGAGCAGTACTTC
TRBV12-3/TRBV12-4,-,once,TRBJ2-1,CASSLGGGNEQFF,TGTGCCAGCAGCCTAGGTGGAGGTAATGAGCAGTTCTTC
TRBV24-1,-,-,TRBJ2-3,CATSGQNTDTQYF,TGTGCCACCAGTGGACAGAACACAGATACGCAGTATTTT
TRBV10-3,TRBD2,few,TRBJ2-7,CAISEKLAGGGDEQYF,TGTGCCATCAGTGAAAAACTAGCGGGAGGGGGTGACGAGCAGTACTTC
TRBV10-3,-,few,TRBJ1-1,CAIHAGRPNTEAFF,TGTGCCATCCATGCCGGCAGACCGAACACTGAAGCTTTCTTT
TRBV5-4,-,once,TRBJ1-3,CASSLDADPGNTIYF,TGTGCCAGCAGCTTGGATGCGGACCCTGGAAACACCATATATTTT
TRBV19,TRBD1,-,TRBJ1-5,CASSMGTGGAGNQPQHF,TGTGCCAGTAGTATGGGCACAGGGGGCGCGGGCAATCAGCCCCAGCATTTT
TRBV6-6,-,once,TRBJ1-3,CASSLGGSGNTIYF,TGTGCCAGCAGCCTAGGTGGCTCTGGAAACACCATATATTTT
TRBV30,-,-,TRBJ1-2,CAWSITQQMILPNYGYTF,TGTGCCTGGAGTATTACCCAGCAAATGATCCTACCGAACTATGGCTACACCTTC
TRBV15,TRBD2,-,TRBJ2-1,CATSRGLAGAPGEQFF,TGTGCCACCAGCAGAGGTTTAGCGGGAGCTCCGGGGGAGCAGTTCTTC
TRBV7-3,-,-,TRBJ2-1,CASSLRGVPRDEQFF,TGTGCCAGCAGCTTAAGAGGGGTCCCAAGGGATGAGCAGTTCTTC
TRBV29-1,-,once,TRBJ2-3,CSAQRGSTDTQYF,TGCAGCGCCCAAAGGGGGAGCACAGATACGCAGTATTTT
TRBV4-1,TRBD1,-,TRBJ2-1,CASSQFGQGAGNEQFF,TGCGCCAGCAGCCAATTCGGACAGGGGGCCGGCAATGAGCAGTTCTTC
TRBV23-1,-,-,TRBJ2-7,CASSHSRTETYEQYF,TGCGCCAGCAGTCACTCCAGGACAGAAACCTACGAGCAGTACTTC
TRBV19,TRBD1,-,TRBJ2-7,CASSKDRYEQYF,TGTGCCAGTAGTAAGGACAGGTACGAGCAGTACTTC
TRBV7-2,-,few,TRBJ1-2,CASSAGLNYGYTF,TGTGCCAGCAGCGCAGGACTTAACTATGGCTACACCTTC
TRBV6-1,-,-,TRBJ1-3,CASSEVLGSGNTIYF,TGTGCCAGCAGTGAAGTCTTGGGCTCTGGAAACACCATATATTTT
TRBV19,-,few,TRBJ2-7,CATEQGSGYEQYF,TGTGCCACCGAACAGGGTTCGGGATACGAGCAGTACTTC
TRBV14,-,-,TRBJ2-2,CASSQAQGELFF,TGTGCCAGCAGCCAAGCTCAGGGGGAGCTGTTTTTT
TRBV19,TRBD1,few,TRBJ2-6,CASSIRPGTALSGANVLTF,TGTGCCAGTAGTATCCGTCCCGGGACAGCCCTCTCTGGGGCCAACGTCCTGACTTTC
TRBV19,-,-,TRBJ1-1,CASSISSGDPRGGFF,TGTGCCAGTAGTATCTCATCTGGGGACCCCCGAGGTGGTTTCTTT
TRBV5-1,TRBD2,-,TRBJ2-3,CASSLNSGASTDTQYF,TGCGCCAGCAGCTTGAACAGCGGGGCTAGCACAGATACGCAGTATTTT
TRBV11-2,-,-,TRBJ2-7,CASSLVSGSYEQYF,TGTGCCAGCAGCTTAGTTAGCGGATCCTACGAGCAGTACTTC
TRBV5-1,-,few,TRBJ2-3,CASSLTLRGDTQYF,TGCGCCAGCAGCTTGACGTTGCGGGGAGATACGCAGTATTTT
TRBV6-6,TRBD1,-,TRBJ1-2,CATERDRAGKGYTF,TGTGCCACCGAGAGAGACAGGGCAGGGAAAGGCTACACCTTC
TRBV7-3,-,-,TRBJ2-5,CASSFAGSQETQYF,TGTGCCAGCAGCTTTGCCGGGAGCCAAGAGACCCAGTACTTC
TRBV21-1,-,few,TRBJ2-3,CASSLAGALVNTLNTDTQYF,TGTGCCAGCAGTCTAGCGGGAGCCCTAGTAAACACGCTGAACACAGATACGCAGTATTTT
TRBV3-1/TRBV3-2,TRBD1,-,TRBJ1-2,CASSERSTGGNGDGYTF,TGTGCCAGCAGCGAACGATCTACAGGGGGGAATGGGGATGGCTACACCTTC
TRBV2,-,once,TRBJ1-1,CASSYREWGAFF,TGTGCCAGCAGTTACAGGGAGTGGGGGGCTTTCTTT
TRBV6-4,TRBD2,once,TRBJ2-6,CASSDSAGGAGANVLTF,TGTGCCAGCAGTGACTCCGCGGGGGGCGCTGGGGCCAACGTCCTGACTTTC
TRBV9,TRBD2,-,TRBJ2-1,CASSVVQGLAVYNEQFF,TGTGCCAGCAGCGTCGTACAGGGACTAGCGGTCTACAATGAGCAGTTCTTC
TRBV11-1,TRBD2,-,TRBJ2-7,CASSFTSGFTYEQYF,TGTGCCAGCAGCTTCACTAGCGGGTTTACCTACGAGCAGTACTTC
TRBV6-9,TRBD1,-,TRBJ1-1,CASSYTGQGIDF,TGTGCCAGCAGTTATACGGGACAGGGGATCGATTTT
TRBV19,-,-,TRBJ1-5,CASSIIGQPQHF,TGTGCCAGTAGTATCATCGGACAGCCCCAGCATTTT
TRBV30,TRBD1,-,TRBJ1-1,CAWQSGTGNTEAFF,TGTGCCTGGCAATCCGGGACAGGGAACACTGAAGCTTTCTTT
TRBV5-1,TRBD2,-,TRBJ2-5,CASSLTPSSGRGGSTETQYF,TGCGCCAGCAGCTTAACGCCGTCTAGCGGGAGAGGAGGGTCTACAGAGACCCAGTACTTC
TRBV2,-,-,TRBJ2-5,CASRGGGSVYQETQYF,TGTGCCAGCAGGGGGGGTGGGTCAGTTTATCAGGAGACCCAGTACTTC
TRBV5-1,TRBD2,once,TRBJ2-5,CASSFANGPTSGRLETQYF,TGCGCCAGCAGCTTCGCCAACGGACCGACTAGCGGGCGGTTAGAGACCCAGTACTTC
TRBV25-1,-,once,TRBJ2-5,CASSDPGPSSWETQYF,TGTGCCAGCAGTGACCCGGGACCAAGTTCGTGGGAGACCCAGTACTTC